This note documents a single TCR beta chain sequence. This clone has just one count. Its antigen has not been determined. No much larger clone is present one base from it, and per-base qualities are unavailable. The label giving this sample's treatment or condition can be read as: about 20 received Ad26.COV2.S at low or high dose, single or two shots; several received placebo; per-sample allocation not given. For vaccine and placebo recipients, the sequenced repertoires came from samples collected on day 63 after the first injection. In Cohort 1b, 25 adults aged 18-55 years were enrolled at a single site in Boston, USA, between 29 July and 7 August 2020. Ad26.COV2.S was a replication-incompetent adenovirus type 26 vector expressing a prefusion-stabilized SARS-CoV-2 spike protein from the original Wuhan strain. These data come from a study of Ad26.COV2.S vaccination and SARS-CoV-2 variants (TCRdb year 2021). For the wider study: Vaccine-arm donors were drawn from COV1001, a multicentre, randomized, double-blind, placebo-controlled phase I-IIa trial of Ad26.COV2.S in healthy adults. Ad26.COV2.S was given intramuscularly at 5x10^10 or 1x10^11 viral particles, as a single shot or as two shots 56 days apart. TCRbeta repertoire sequencing was used to assess the specificity and breadth of SARS-CoV-2-reactive T cell receptors after Ad26.COV2.S vaccination. The TCR-sequenced set comprised approximately 32 samples: approximately 19 Ad26.COV2.S vaccine recipients, 5 placebo recipients and 8 SARS-CoV-2 convalescent individuals. Trial participants were randomized into five groups of five: low-dose or high-dose Ad26.COV2.S given once or twice, or placebo on both occasions. Blinding of investigators to trial group allocation was maintained during experiments and outcome assessment.

The immunoSEQ Assay was the method used to sequence TCRbeta CDR3 regions. After extraction, genomic DNA underwent amplification by bias-controlled multiplex PCR, followed by high-throughput sequencing. The paper's data handling went like this. Collapsing and filtering of sequences were performed to quantify the absolute abundance of each unique TCRbeta CDR3 region. T cell fraction was estimated by normalizing TCRbeta template counts to usable DNA, with usable DNA measured through amplification of reference genes found in all nucleated cells. Repertoire TCRs were annotated as SARS-CoV-2-specific when V gene, CDR3 amino acid sequence and J gene were exactly matched to a known reactive TCR set. The reference SARS-CoV-2 TCR set was obtained from MIRA and was filtered for enrichment in COVID-19-positive ImmuneCODE repertoires, whereby public or cross-reactive TCRs were removed. Using the MIRA antigens, annotated TCRs were further analysed by specific ORF or by position within an ORF. Breadth was defined as the number of annotated unique rearrangements divided by the total number of unique productive rearrangements, and depth was defined as the summed frequency of the annotated unique rearrangements. Two-sided Wilcoxon rank-sum tests were used to compare TCR breadth between groups. This immuneACCESS table, as held by TCRdb, lists in-frame sequences with V and J called but not all clones. Of the missing ones, under half trace to an unresolved V gene in checked studies; the others have no known cause. From that table come the V and J calls and clone size; the DNA was used to work out D and trimming. The sample table contains about 350,000 clones; only one count was recorded for approximately 85% of them. Less than 4% of the sample rests with the top ten.

Via the germline V gene (reference sequence), CDR1 is SGHNT and CDR2 YYREEE. Reading from cysteine to phenylalanine, the CDR3 counts 15 amino acids. Only the CDR3 DNA stays, 45 bases, in frame from base 1. V ends up 5 bases short and J 2 bases short, with an unmatched junction base count of 9. Results and caveats for the whole study, not just this receptor: After vaccination, spike-specific CD8+ and CD4+ T cell responses were reported to show substantial breadth. The study lacked the statistical power to compare responses across vaccine doses or regimens. Compared with placebo recipients, Ad26.COV2.S recipients showed higher spike-specific TCR breadth (P = 0.0014). The authors noted that total T cell responses may have been underestimated by the TCR breadth and depth analyses. Vaccine and placebo recipients had comparable non-spike TCR breadth, which fits with the vaccine containing only spike.

The source is a person between 18 and 59 years old who received the Ad26.COV2.S COVID-19 vaccine or a placebo. This chain is built from TRBV5-4 and TRBJ1-1, with 7 middle bases fitting TRBD1. The source material was peripheral blood, sampled in a trial of Ad26.COV2.S vaccine versus placebo. The bases read TGTGCCAGCAGACCGACCGGGACAGCTAACACTGAAGCTTTCTTT. Protein translation: CASRPTGTANTEAFF.